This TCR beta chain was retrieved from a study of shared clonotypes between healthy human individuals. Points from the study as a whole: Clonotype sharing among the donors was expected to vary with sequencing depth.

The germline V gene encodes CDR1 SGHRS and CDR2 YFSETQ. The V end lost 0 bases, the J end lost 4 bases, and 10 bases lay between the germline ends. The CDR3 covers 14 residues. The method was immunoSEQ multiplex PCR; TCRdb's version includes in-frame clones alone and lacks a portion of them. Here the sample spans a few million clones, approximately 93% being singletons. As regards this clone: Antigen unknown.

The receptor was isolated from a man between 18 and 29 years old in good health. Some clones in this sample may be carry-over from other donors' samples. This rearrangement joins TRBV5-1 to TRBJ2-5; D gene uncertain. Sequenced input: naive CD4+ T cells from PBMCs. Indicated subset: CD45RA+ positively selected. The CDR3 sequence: CASSLERVGETQYF. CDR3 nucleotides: TGCGCCAGCAGCTTGGAAAGGGTTGGAGAGACCCAGTACTTC.